This TCR beta chain was profiled in a study of blood T cell repertoires in COVID-19 (TCRdb year 2020). Background for the entire study: The collaborator samples originated in the United States, Italy and Spain and spanned the acute and convalescent phases of COVID-19. The material from the prospective study consisted of cDNA or gDNA derived from T cells, B-cell-depleted T cells, or PBMCs. Deeply sampled blood TCRbeta repertoires from subjects exposed to, actively infected with, or recovered from COVID-19 were included in the dataset. The repertoires were released in a freely available public database intended as a resource for research on the immune response to SARS-CoV-2. The samples were drawn from two sources: the first 160 participants of the ongoing ImmuneRACE study, and 1,200 or so subjects contributed by 6 global collaborators. A de-identified subject ID, COVID-19 status, age in years and sex were almost always included in the sample metadata. Where available, HLA class I and class II types were obtained from metadata supplied by the sample provider rather than from assay-based typing. Overall results and qualifications from the work: The quantity of clinical and demographic metadata differed by source and by participant and was supplied without curation.

CDR1 is given as SQVTM and CDR2 as ANQGSEA, both from the germline V gene. Trimming removed 4 bases from V and 5 bases from J; the gene matches leave 0 bases unexplained. The CDR3 covers 11 residues, taking in both the cysteine and the phenylalanine. Only CDR3 DNA is held: 33 bases, read in frame from base 1. Collaborating institutions collected whole blood in K2EDTA tubes following their own protocols. For TCRbeta analysis, collaborators shipped samples in one of three forms: frozen whole blood, isolated PBMCs, or DNA extracted from either of those sample types. As regards this clone: What antigen it recognizes has not been identified. No clone much larger than this one lies a single base away; base qualities are absent. Other nucleotide sequences in the sample specify the same CDR3.

TCRbeta CDR3 regions were amplified from genomic DNA using the immunoSEQ Assay, a bias-controlled multiplex PCR. Turning to the authors' computational methods: The number of nucleated cells in each sample was estimated from the amplification of reference gene primers within the assay. To quantify the absolute abundance of each unique TCRbeta CDR3 rearrangement, sequence reads were collapsed and filtered. For each sample, productive Simpson clonality was calculated as the square root of Simpson's diversity index over productive rearrangements. TCRdb took this table from immuneACCESS and kept in-frame rearrangements with V and J called. Such tables lack part of the clones; where checked against another copy, unresolved V genes explain under half of the gap, and the rest is unexplained. V, J and clone size were drawn from that table, and D and trimming were deduced from the DNA. The sample contains about 190,000 clones, roughly 80% of them found a single time. The top ten clonotypes cover about 20% of the sample.

This chain joins TRBV29-1 to TRBJ1-1; 8 bases in the junction line up with TRBD1. This receptor was taken from a human donor in a cohort sampled during active COVID-19. Sequences were obtained from peripheral blood. The bases are TGCAGCGTTGGACAGGGGACTGAAGCTTTCTTT. Its protein product is CSVGQGTEAFF.